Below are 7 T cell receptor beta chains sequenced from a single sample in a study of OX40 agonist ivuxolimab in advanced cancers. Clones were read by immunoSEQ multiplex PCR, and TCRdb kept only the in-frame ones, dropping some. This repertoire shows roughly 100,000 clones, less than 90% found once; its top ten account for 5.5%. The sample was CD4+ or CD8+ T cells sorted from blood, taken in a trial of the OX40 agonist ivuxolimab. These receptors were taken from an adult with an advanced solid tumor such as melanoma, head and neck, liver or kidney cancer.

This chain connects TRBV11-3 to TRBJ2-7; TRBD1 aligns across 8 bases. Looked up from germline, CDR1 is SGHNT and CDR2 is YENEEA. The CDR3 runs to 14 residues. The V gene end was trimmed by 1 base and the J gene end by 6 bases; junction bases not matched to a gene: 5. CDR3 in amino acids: CASSLGQGRPEQYF. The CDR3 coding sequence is TGTGCCAGCAGCTTAGGACAGGGGAGGCCCGAGCAGTACTTC.

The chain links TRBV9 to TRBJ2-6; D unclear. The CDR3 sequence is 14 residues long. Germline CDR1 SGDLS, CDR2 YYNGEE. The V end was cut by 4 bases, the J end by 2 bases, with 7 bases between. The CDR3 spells CASSPQTGANVLTF. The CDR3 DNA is TGTGCCAGCAGCCCTCAGACTGGGGCCAACGTCCTGACTTTC. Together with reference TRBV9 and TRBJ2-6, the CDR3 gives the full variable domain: DSGVTQTPKHLITATGQRVTLRCSPRSGDLSVYWYQQSLDQGLQFLIQYYNGEERAKGNILERFSAQQFPDLHSELNLSSLELGDSALYFCASSPQTGANVLTFGAGSRLTVL.

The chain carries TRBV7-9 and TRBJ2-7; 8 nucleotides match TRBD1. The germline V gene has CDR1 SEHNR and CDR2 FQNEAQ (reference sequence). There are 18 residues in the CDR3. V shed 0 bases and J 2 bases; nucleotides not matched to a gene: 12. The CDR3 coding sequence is TGTGCCAGCAGCTTAGCAGGGAGTCAGGGGGCGGGAACCTACGAGCAGTACTTC. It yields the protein CASSLAGSQGAGTYEQYF.

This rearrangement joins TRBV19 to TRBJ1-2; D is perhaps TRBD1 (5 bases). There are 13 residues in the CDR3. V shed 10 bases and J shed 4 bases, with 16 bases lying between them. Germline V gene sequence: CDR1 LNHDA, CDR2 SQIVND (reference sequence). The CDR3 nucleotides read TGTGCCACCTTCGGGACCTACCGCTATGGCTACACCTTC. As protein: CATFGTYRYGYTF.

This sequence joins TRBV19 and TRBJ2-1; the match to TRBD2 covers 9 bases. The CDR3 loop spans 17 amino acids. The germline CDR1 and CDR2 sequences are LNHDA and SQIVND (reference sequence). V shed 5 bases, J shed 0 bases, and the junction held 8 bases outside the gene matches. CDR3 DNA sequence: TGTGCCAGTAGTCATAGCGGGAGTGCAAGCTCCTACAATGAGCAGTTCTTC. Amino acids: CASSHSGSASSYNEQFF.

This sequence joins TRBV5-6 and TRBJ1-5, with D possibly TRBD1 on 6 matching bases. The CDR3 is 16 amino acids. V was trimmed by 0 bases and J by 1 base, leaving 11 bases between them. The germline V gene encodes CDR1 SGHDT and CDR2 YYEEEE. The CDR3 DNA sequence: TGTGCCAGCAGCTTGGCGGGGGCCGGGAGCAATCAGCCCCAGCATTTT. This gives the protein CASSLAGAGSNQPQHF.

The CDR3 nucleotides are TGTGCCTGGAGTAGAAGAGAGGATACGCAGTATTTT. It codes for CAWSRREDTQYF. The gene calls are TRBV30 and TRBJ2-3; D is unclear. The CDR3 spans 12 residues. V was clipped by 2 bases and J by 6 bases, with 9 bases between them. Germline lookup yields CDR1 GTSNPN and CDR2 SVGIG (reference sequence). Combining the CDR3 with reference TRBV30 and TRBJ2-3 gives the whole variable domain SQTIHQWPATLVQPVGSPLSLECTVEGTSNPNLYWYRQAAGRGLQLLFYSVGIGQISSEVPQNLSASRPQDRQFILSSKKLLLSDSGFYLCAWSRREDTQYFGPGTRLTVL.